The clone carrying this T cell receptor (beta chain) was found a few times. These data originate in a study of blood T cell repertoires in COVID-19. Study information: PBMCs, B-cell-depleted T cells, or T cells provided the cDNA or gDNA that made up the material.

Using immunoSEQ multiplex PCR, the repertoire was profiled, and TCRdb retains in-frame clones only, with some absent. The data show 200,000 to 250,000 clones, 70% to 90% seen once. After removal of 1 base from V and 4 bases from J, the junction contained 2 bases not matched to a gene. Germline V gene lookup returns CDR1 SGHAT and CDR2 FQNNGV. The CDR3 covers 14 residues. The sequenced material came from peripheral blood. The rearrangement joins TRBV11-2 to TRBJ1-2; 8 positions agree with TRBD1. This sequence was found in a woman aged 40 to 50 who had recovered from COVID-19. The CDR3 sequence is CASSLVDRGYGYTF. For the CDR3, the DNA is TGTGCCAGCAGCTTAGTAGACAGGGGCTATGGCTACACCTTC.